This T cell receptor (beta chain) was sequenced for a study of metastatic and nonmetastatic thyroid tumors. Overall study: The authors compared repertoires across blood and tumor or nodule tissue from malignant and benign thyroid patients. The study's findings and limits: Reports indicated that malignant thyroid tumors showed significantly higher TCR beta diversity than benign nodules did, in blood and tumor.

Treatment of any kind had been given to no patient before thyroid surgery. In the study's own analysis: The study's classifier, a distant-metastasis tool for papillary thyroid cancer, was built using CDR3 differences across clinicopathological groups. TCRdb re-clonotyped the PCR reads via MiXCR. In this record, the V and J calls reflect TCRdb's handling and not the investigators' own analysis. Of roughly 14,000 clones listed, 20% to 30% are singletons. Trimming cost V 6 bases and J 6 bases; bases outside gene matches: 14. Germline V gene sequence: CDR1 DFQATT, CDR2 SNEGSKA (reference sequence). The CDR3 loop spans 15 amino acids. This clone was observed a single time. Its antigen is not identified.

The material sequenced was tumor tissue. This sequence joins TRBV20-1 and TRBJ2-3, with 8 bases that match TRBD2. The receptor's source is a female donor with papillary thyroid cancer or a benign thyroid nodule (not recorded which). Some clones in this sample may be carry-over from other donors' samples. CDR3 sequence: CSAPSGSAGGDTQYF. CDR3 bases: TGCAGTGCACCGAGCGGGAGTGCCGGTGGCGATACGCAGTATTTT.